A selection of T cell receptor beta chains follows, all from one sample in a study of neurological immune-mediated disorders. TCRdb independently ran MiXCR on the 5' RACE reads; one entry per CDR3 protein. The sample lists about 40,000 distinct CDR3 sequences, more than 12% occurring once. Sequencing used CD4+ T cells from blood. The receptors originated from a woman aged 55-69 years with HTLV-1-associated myelopathy (HAM/TSP). The CDR3 runs from the conserved cysteine through the conserved F or W. Fields, in order: J gene, clone size, D gene, V gene, CDR3 DNA, CDR3 protein. The D gene is left open where the match is weak. Not every row has a clone size; where given, it reads once, few, many or a size class.

J gene: TRBJ2-3; clone size: many; D gene: .; V gene: TRBV6-6; CDR3 DNA: TGTGCCAGCAGTGGGCCGTACACAGATACGCAGTATTTT; CDR3 protein: CASSGPYTDTQYF
J gene: TRBJ2-7; clone size: many; D gene: TRBD2; V gene: TRBV20-1; CDR3 DNA: TGCAGTGCTGGGGGTGGACTAGCGGGGGGCCATACCTACGAGCAGTACTTC; CDR3 protein: CSAGGGLAGGHTYEQYF
J gene: TRBJ2-5; clone size: many; D gene: .; V gene: TRBV12-3/TRBV12-4; CDR3 DNA: TGTGCCAGCAGCCTCGGCGGTGATCGGGGCCAAGAGACCCAGTACTTC; CDR3 protein: CASSLGGDRGQETQYF
J gene: TRBJ1-1; clone size: many; D gene: .; V gene: TRBV14; CDR3 DNA: TGTGCCAGCAGCCAAGATCTGGGGAGGGGGGGCTACACTGAAGCTTTCTTT; CDR3 protein: CASSQDLGRGGYTEAFF
J gene: TRBJ2-7; clone size: many; D gene: .; V gene: TRBV5-4; CDR3 DNA: TGTGCCAGCAGCGCTGGGACATCCATTACCTACGAGCAGTACTTC; CDR3 protein: CASSAGTSITYEQYF
J gene: TRBJ2-1; clone size: many; D gene: .; V gene: TRBV6-6; CDR3 DNA: TGTGCCAGCAGGGGCGGGGAGCAGTTCTTC; CDR3 protein: CASRGGEQFF
J gene: TRBJ2-1; clone size: many; D gene: TRBD2; V gene: TRBV11-3; CDR3 DNA: TGTGCCAGCAGCTTAGGGACTAGCTCCTACAATGAGCAGTTCTTC; CDR3 protein: CASSLGTSSYNEQFF
J gene: TRBJ2-6; clone size: .; D gene: .; V gene: TRBV11-2; CDR3 DNA: TGTGCCAGCCGTGGGGCCAACGTCCTGACTTTC; CDR3 protein: CASRGANVLTF
J gene: TRBJ1-2; clone size: many; D gene: .; V gene: TRBV10-3; CDR3 DNA: TGTGCCATCAGTTGGGACGGTTATGGCTACACCTTC; CDR3 protein: CAISWDGYGYTF
J gene: TRBJ1-1; clone size: many; D gene: .; V gene: TRBV5-6; CDR3 DNA: TGTGCCAGCAGCTTATTGAGGGGGTCGGACACTGAAGCTTTCTTT; CDR3 protein: CASSLLRGSDTEAFF
J gene: TRBJ2-1; clone size: many; D gene: .; V gene: TRBV7-8; CDR3 DNA: TGTGCCAGCAGCTCATTTAGGACAGTCAGCCAATTTAGCTCCTACAATGAGCAGTTCTTC; CDR3 protein: CASSSFRTVSQFSSYNEQFF
J gene: TRBJ2-7; clone size: .; D gene: .; V gene: TRBV20-1; CDR3 DNA: TGCAGTGCTAGACGGCCGGGTAGCGAGCAGTACTTC; CDR3 protein: CSARRPGSEQYF
J gene: TRBJ1-1; clone size: many; D gene: .; V gene: TRBV5-1; CDR3 DNA: TGCGCCAGCAGCCGCGGGGGGGGATCTGAAGCTTTCTTT; CDR3 protein: CASSRGGGSEAFF
J gene: TRBJ1-5; clone size: many; D gene: TRBD1; V gene: TRBV19; CDR3 DNA: TGTGCCATTGCCGGGACAGGAGGACAGCCCCAGCATTTT; CDR3 protein: CAIAGTGGQPQHF
J gene: TRBJ1-1; clone size: many; D gene: TRBD1; V gene: TRBV29-1; CDR3 DNA: TGCAGCGGGGAACAGGGGGGCACTGAAGCTTTCTTT; CDR3 protein: CSGEQGGTEAFF
J gene: TRBJ2-2; clone size: many; D gene: TRBD2; V gene: TRBV7-8; CDR3 DNA: TGTGCCAGCAGCTTTAAACCCCTCGGGAGGGTACGGACCGGGGAGCTGTTTTTT; CDR3 protein: CASSFKPLGRVRTGELFF
J gene: TRBJ2-7; clone size: many; D gene: .; V gene: TRBV5-1; CDR3 DNA: TGCGCCAGCAGCCCGGGACTGAACTCCTACGAGCAGTACTTC; CDR3 protein: CASSPGLNSYEQYF
J gene: TRBJ1-4; clone size: many; D gene: TRBD1; V gene: TRBV19; CDR3 DNA: TGTGCCTCCTCAGACAGGGGTGTTGAAAAACTGTTTTTT; CDR3 protein: CASSDRGVEKLFF
J gene: TRBJ1-1; clone size: many; D gene: .; V gene: TRBV4-1; CDR3 DNA: TGCGCCAGCAGCCAAGCGATATGGGCGACGACGAGTGAAGCTTTCTTT; CDR3 protein: CASSQAIWATTSEAFF
J gene: TRBJ1-1; clone size: medium-sized; D gene: .; V gene: TRBV10-3; CDR3 DNA: TGTGCCATCGGGGACCAACGGGGAAGTTACACTGAAGCTTTCTTT; CDR3 protein: CAIGDQRGSYTEAFF
J gene: TRBJ1-5; clone size: many; D gene: TRBD1; V gene: TRBV5-1; CDR3 DNA: TGCGCCAGCAGCTTGGGACAGGGGTTCCATCAGCCCCAGCATTTT; CDR3 protein: CASSLGQGFHQPQHF
J gene: TRBJ2-1; clone size: .; D gene: .; V gene: TRBV10-1; CDR3 DNA: TGCGCCAGCAGTGAGAGCGGGACAGGTGAGCAGTTCTTC; CDR3 protein: CASSESGTGEQFF
J gene: TRBJ2-3; clone size: many; D gene: .; V gene: TRBV18; CDR3 DNA: TGTGCCAGCTCACCATCGAGGGATTGGGGAGATACGCAGTATTTT; CDR3 protein: CASSPSRDWGDTQYF
J gene: TRBJ2-7; clone size: many; D gene: TRBD1; V gene: TRBV6-6; CDR3 DNA: TGTGCCAGCAGTTACTCGTCTGGACAGGGAATTCCCTACGAGCAGTACTTC; CDR3 protein: CASSYSSGQGIPYEQYF
J gene: TRBJ1-1; clone size: many; D gene: .; V gene: TRBV29-1; CDR3 DNA: TGCAGCGTCTCTAGGATGAACACTGAAGCTTTCTTT; CDR3 protein: CSVSRMNTEAFF